A single sample gave rise to the 5 T cell receptor beta chains below, sequenced in a study of T cell repertoires in ileal Crohn's disease. TCRdb keeps only in-frame clones here, not all; method: immunoSEQ multiplex PCR. The sample records more than 3,000 clones, under 75% being singletons. Regarding time point: proximal margin of the surgical specimen (macroscopically non-inflamed). The sequencing sample was made of ileal tissue. The receptors were gathered from an adult with Crohn's disease.

The chain couples TRBV5-6 to TRBJ2-3; D is uncertain. The CDR3 runs 16 residues. Germline V gene lookup returns CDR1 SGHDT and CDR2 YYEEEE. Trimming removed 4 bases from V and 4 bases from J, with 19 bases in between. The CDR3 nucleotides are TGTGCCAGCAGCCTCGAGCTAAGGGCGAGAGCAGATACGCAGTATTTT. Protein sequence: CASSLELRARADTQYF.

CDR3 nucleotide sequence: TGTGCCTGGAGTATAGCGGGAGTCTACGAGCAGTACTTC. This translates into CAWSIAGVYEQYF. This chain uses TRBV30 with TRBJ2-7; 9 nucleotides match TRBD2. This CDR3 is built from 13 residues. With 2 bases clipped from V and 3 bases from J, the junction kept 2 bases outside the gene matches. Germline assignment: CDR1 GTSNPN and CDR2 SVGIG (reference sequence).

The chain combines TRBV5-6 with TRBJ2-7, with D perhaps being TRBD1 or TRBD2 (6 bases each). The V end was cut by 2 bases, the J end by 7 bases, with 16 bases between. This CDR3 comprises 14 residues. CDR1 and CDR2 from the germline V gene are SGHDT and YYEEEE. For the CDR3, the DNA is TGTGCCAGCAGCTTAGTACGGGGGCAAGGGGAGCAGTACGTC. It encodes CASSLVRGQGEQYV.

The chain employs TRBV6-5 and TRBJ2-1; D is perhaps TRBD1 (5 bases). This CDR3 is built from 15 residues. CDR1 MNHEY and CDR2 SVGAGI come from the germline V gene. Trimming removed 2 bases at V and 8 bases at J, with 16 bases between. The CDR3 here is CASSYGAAPGDEQFF. Written as DNA, the CDR3 is TGTGCCAGCAGTTACGGGGCCGCCCCCGGAGATGAGCAGTTCTTC.

The chain joins TRBV5-1 to TRBJ2-3; 10 nucleotides agree with TRBD2. The CDR3 is made up of 18 amino acids. Germline CDR1 is SGHRS and CDR2 is YFSETQ. The junction had 17 bases not matched to a gene; V was cut back by 9 bases and J by 1 base. Here the CDR3 reads CATQLGSGRVTGTDTQYF. CDR3 nucleotides: TGCGCCACGCAACTCGGCAGCGGGAGGGTAACGGGCACAGATACGCAGTATTTT.